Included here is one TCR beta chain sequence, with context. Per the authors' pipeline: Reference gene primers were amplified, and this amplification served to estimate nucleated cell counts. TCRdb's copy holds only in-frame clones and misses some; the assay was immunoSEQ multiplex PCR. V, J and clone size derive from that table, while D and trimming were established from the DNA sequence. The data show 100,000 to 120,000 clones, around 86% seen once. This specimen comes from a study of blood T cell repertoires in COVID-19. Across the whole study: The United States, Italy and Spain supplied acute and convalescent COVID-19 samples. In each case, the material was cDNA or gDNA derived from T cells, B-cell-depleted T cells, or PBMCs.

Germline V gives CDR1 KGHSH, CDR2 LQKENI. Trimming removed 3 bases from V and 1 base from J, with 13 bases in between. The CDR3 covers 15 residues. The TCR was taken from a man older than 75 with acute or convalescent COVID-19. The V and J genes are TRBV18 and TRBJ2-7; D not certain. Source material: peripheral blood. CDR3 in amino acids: CASSPRSSRSYEQYF. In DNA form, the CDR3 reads TGTGCCAGCTCACCGCGGAGCTCCCGGTCCTACGAGCAGTACTTC. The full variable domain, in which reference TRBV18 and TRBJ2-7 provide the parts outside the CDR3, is NAGVMQNPRHLVRRRGQEARLRCSPMKGHSHVYWYRQLPEEGLKFMVYLQKENIIDESGMPKERFSAEFPKEGPSILRIQQVVRGDSAAYFCASSPRSSRSYEQYFGPGTRLTVT.